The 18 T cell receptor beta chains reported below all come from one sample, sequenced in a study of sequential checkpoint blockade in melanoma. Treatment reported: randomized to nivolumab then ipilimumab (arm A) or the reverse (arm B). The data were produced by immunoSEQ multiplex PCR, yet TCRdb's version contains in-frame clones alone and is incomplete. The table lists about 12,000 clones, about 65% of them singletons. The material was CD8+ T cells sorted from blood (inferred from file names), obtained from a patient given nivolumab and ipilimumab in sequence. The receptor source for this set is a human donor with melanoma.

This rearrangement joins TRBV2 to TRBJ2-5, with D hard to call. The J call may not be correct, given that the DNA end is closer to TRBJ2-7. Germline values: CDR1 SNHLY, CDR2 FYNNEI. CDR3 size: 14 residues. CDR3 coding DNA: TGTGCCAGCAGTGATGATATGGTATCCTACGAGCAGTACTTC. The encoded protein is CASSDDMVSYEQYF.

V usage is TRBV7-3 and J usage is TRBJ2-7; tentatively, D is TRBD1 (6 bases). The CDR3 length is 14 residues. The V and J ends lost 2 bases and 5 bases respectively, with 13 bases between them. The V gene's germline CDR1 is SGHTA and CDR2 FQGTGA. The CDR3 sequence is CASSLYPTGNEQYF. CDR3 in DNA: TGTGCCAGCAGCTTATACCCGACAGGAAACGAGCAGTACTTC. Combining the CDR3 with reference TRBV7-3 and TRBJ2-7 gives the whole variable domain GAGVSQTPSNKVTEKGKYVELRCDPISGHTALYWYRQSLGQGPEFLIYFQGTGAADDSGLPNDRFFAVRPEGSVSTLKIQRTERGDSAVYLCASSLYPTGNEQYFGPGTRLTVT.

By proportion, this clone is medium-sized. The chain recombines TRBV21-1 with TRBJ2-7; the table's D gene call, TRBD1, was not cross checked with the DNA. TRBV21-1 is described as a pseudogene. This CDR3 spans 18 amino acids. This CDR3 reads CASSKKGKWGPSPYEQYF. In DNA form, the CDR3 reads TGTGCCAGCAGCAAGAAAGGGAAATGGGGGCCGAGCCCCTACGAGCAGTACTTC.

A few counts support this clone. CDR3 sequence: CASSTIRTGGSNTGELFF. The CDR3 nucleotides read TGTGCCAGCAGCACCATTAGAACAGGGGGCTCGAACACCGGGGAGCTGTTTTTT. The chain employs TRBV11-2 and TRBJ2-2; 9 bases map to TRBD1. CDR3 size: 18 residues. The junction had 10 bases not matched to a gene; V was cut back by 5 bases and J by 0 bases. CDR1 SGHAT and CDR2 FQNNGV come from the germline V gene.

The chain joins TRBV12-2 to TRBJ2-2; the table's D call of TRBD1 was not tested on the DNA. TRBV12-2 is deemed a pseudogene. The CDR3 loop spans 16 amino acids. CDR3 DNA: TGTGCAAGTCGCTTTCGGTACAGGCCGCACACCGGGGAGCTGTTTTTT. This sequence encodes CASRFRYRPHTGELFF.

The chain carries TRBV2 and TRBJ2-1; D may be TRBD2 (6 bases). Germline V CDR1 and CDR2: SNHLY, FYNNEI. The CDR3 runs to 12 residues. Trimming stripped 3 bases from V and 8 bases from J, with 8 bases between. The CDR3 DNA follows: TGTGCCAGCAGTGAGTGGAGGGATGAGCAGTTCTTC. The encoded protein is CASSEWRDEQFF.

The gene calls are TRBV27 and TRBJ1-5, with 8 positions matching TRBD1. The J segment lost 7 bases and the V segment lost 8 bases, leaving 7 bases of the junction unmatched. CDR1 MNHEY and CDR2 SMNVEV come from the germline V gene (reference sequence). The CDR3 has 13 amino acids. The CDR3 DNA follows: TGTGCCAGCGGGTCAGGGGGCAGGCAGCCCCAGCATTTT. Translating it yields CASGSGGRQPQHF.

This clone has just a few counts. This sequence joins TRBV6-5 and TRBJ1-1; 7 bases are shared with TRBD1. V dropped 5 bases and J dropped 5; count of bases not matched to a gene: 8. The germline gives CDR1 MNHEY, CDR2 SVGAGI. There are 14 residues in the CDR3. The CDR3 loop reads CASSEQGINTEAFF. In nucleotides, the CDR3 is TGTGCCAGCAGTGAACAGGGGATTAATACTGAAGCTTTCTTT.

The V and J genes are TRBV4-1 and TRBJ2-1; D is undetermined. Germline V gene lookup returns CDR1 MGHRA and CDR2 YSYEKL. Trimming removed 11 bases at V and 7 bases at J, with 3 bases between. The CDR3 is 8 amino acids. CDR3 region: CAQNEQFF. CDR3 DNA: TGCGCCCAAAATGAGCAGTTCTTC.

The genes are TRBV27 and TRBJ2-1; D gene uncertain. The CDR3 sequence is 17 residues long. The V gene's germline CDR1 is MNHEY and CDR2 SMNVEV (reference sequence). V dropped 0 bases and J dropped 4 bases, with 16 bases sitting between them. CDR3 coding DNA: TGTGCCAGCAGTTTATCGGAGTCGGTAGGAGTTTACAATGAGCAGTTCTTC. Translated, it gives CASSLSESVGVYNEQFF.

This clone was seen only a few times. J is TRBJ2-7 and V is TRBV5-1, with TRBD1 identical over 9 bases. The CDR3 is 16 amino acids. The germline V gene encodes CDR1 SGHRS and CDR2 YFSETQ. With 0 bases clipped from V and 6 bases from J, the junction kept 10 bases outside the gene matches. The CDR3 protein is CASSLEGTGMLREQYF. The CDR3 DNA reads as TGCGCCAGCAGCTTGGAGGGGACAGGGATGTTGCGCGAGCAGTACTTC. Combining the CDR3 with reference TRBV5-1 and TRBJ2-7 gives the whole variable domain KAGVTQTPRYLIKTRGQQVTLSCSPISGHRSVSWYQQTPGQGLQFLFEYFSETQRNKGNFPGRFSGRQFSNSRSEMNVSTLELGDSALYLCASSLEGTGMLREQYFGPGTRLTVT.

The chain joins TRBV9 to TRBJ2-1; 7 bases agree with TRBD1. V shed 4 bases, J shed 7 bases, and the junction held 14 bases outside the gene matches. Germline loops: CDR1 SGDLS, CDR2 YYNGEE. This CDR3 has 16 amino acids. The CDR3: CASSPRNTGTANEQFF. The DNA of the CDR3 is TGTGCCAGCAGCCCCCGAAATACCGGGACAGCTAATGAGCAGTTCTTC. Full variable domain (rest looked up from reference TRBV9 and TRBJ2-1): DSGVTQTPKHLITATGQRVTLRCSPRSGDLSVYWYQQSLDQGLQFLIQYYNGEERAKGNILERFSAQQFPDLHSELNLSSLELGDSALYFCASSPRNTGTANEQFFGPGTRLTVL.

The CDR3: CASSPGTVRETQYF. The CDR3 DNA sequence: TGTGCCAGCAGCCCGGGGACAGTCAGGGAGACCCAGTACTTC. The chain has TRBV11-2 and TRBJ2-5; 7 positions agree with TRBD1. The germline V gene encodes CDR1 SGHAT and CDR2 FQNNGV. The CDR3 contains 14 residues. Germline trimming cut 5 bases from V and 5 bases from J; bases unmatched to any gene: 8.

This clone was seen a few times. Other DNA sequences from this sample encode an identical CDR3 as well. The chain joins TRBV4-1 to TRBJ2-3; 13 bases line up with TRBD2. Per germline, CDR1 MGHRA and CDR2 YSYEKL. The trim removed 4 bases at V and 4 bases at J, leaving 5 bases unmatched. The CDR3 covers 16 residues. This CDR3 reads CASSPTGTSGADTQYF. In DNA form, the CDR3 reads TGCGCCAGCAGCCCGACCGGGACTAGCGGGGCAGATACGCAGTATTTT.

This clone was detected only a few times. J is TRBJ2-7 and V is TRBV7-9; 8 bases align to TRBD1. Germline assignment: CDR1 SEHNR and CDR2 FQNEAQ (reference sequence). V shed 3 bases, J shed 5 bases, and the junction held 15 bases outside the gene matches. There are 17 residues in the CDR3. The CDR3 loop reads CASSFQGAQSPQDEQYF. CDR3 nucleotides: TGTGCCAGCAGCTTTCAGGGGGCGCAATCCCCCCAGGACGAGCAGTACTTC.

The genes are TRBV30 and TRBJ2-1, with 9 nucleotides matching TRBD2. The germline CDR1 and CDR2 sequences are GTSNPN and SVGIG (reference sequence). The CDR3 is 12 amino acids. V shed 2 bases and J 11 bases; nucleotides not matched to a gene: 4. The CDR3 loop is CAWSPSGGQQFF. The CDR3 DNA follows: TGTGCCTGGAGTCCCAGCGGGGGGCAGCAGTTCTTC.

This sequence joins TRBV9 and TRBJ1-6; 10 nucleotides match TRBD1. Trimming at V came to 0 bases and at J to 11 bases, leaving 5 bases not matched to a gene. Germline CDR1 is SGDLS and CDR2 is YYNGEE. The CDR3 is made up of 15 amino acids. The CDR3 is CASSVEGQGYAPLHF. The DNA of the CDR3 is TGTGCCAGCAGCGTAGAGGGACAGGGGTACGCACCCCTCCACTTT.

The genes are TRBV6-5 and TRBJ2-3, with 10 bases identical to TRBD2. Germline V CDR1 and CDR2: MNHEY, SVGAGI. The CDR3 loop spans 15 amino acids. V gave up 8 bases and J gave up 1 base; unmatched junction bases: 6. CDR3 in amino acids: CASSIAGGGTDTQYF. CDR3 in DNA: TGTGCCAGCTCCATAGCGGGAGGTGGCACAGATACGCAGTATTTT.